This T cell receptor beta chain was sequenced in a study of T cells in localized non-small cell lung cancer. For this clone: Its target is unknown.

Study-wide findings and caveats: Uninvolved adjacent lung, not tumor, had the highest T cell clonality.

Using immunoSEQ multiplex PCR, the repertoire was profiled, and TCRdb retains in-frame clones only, with some absent. This table has about 74,000 clones, roughly 84% appearing once. Per the germline V gene, CDR1 is SGHRS and CDR2 is YFSETQ. The V end lost 0 bases, the J end lost 5 bases, and 11 bases lay between the germline ends. This CDR3 comprises 14 residues. V is TRBV5-1 and J is TRBJ1-2, with D possibly TRBD1 on 5 matching bases. This receptor was taken from a female donor of 60 years or more with stage I lung adenocarcinoma. The sequences come from peripheral blood, collected before any cancer treatment. This CDR3 is CASSLDQGFYGYTF. In DNA, the CDR3 is TGCGCCAGCAGCTTGGACCAGGGTTTTTATGGCTACACCTTC.